Each of the 13 T cell receptor beta chains below was sequenced from the same sample in a study of OX40 agonist ivuxolimab in advanced cancers. Library construction relied on the immunoSEQ multiplex PCR assay. In its TCRdb copy, this immuneACCESS table keeps in-frame sequences only and misses some clones. Where compared with another copy, unresolved V genes explain less than half of these, and the others have no known cause. The sample profile shows roughly 67,000 clones; approximately 87% of them were found once. The leading ten clones occupy 4% of the sample. The sequencing here drew on CD4+ or CD8+ T cells sorted from blood, taken in a trial of the OX40 agonist ivuxolimab. The receptors shown here come from an adult with an advanced solid tumor such as melanoma, head and neck, liver or kidney cancer.

The chain uses TRBV4-1 and TRBJ2-1; 8 bases match TRBD2. The CDR3 totals 13 residues. Germline assignment: CDR1 MGHRA and CDR2 YSYEKL. The junction had 2 bases not matched to a gene; V was cut back by 3 bases and J by 7 bases. The CDR3 here is CASSQQRENEQFF. The CDR3 DNA follows: TGCGCCAGCAGCCAGCAGCGGGAGAATGAGCAGTTCTTC.

The J gene is TRBJ1-2, the V gene TRBV18; tentatively, D is TRBD1 (6 bases). Trimming shortened V by 6 bases and J by 3 bases, and 23 bases separated the two germline ends. The CDR3 spans 17 residues. CDR1 is KGHSH and CDR2 is LQKENI in the germline V gene. The DNA for the CDR3 is TGTGCCAGCTCGGCCAAGACAGGTCAGACGGCTCACTATGGCTACACCTTC. As protein: CASSAKTGQTAHYGYTF.

The chain recombines TRBV5-1 with TRBJ2-1; 7 nucleotides agree with TRBD1. CDR3 length equals 16 residues. V dropped 0 bases and J dropped 3; count of bases not matched to a gene: 6. Germline values: CDR1 SGHRS, CDR2 YFSETQ. CDR3 in amino acids: CASSLVETGYYNEQFF. The CDR3 DNA reads TGCGCCAGCAGCTTGGTGGAGACAGGGTACTACAATGAGCAGTTCTTC.

This clone was seen only once. CDR3 loop: CASSLVQTGEQFF. Here the CDR3 DNA reads TGTGCCAGCAGCTTAGTTCAGACCGGTGAGCAGTTCTTC. V and J are TRBV7-9 and TRBJ2-1, with no clear D. This CDR3 spans 13 amino acids. V was shortened by 1 base and J by 9 bases, with 10 bases between the two germline ends. Looked up from germline, CDR1 is SEHNR and CDR2 is FQNEAQ (reference sequence). Based on the CDR3 plus reference TRBV7-9 and TRBJ2-1, the full variable domain is DTGVSQNPRHKITKRGQNVTFRCDPISEHNRLYWYRQTLGQGPEFLTYFQNEAQLEKSRLLSDRFSAERPKGSFSTLEIQRTEQGDSAMYLCASSLVQTGEQFFGPGTRLTVL.

The rearrangement links TRBV14 to TRBJ1-5; D call uncertain. The V end lost 1 base, the J end lost 9 bases, and 10 bases lay between the germline ends. Germline V gene data show CDR1 as SGHDN and CDR2 as FVKESK. This CDR3 is built from 13 residues. Here the CDR3 reads CASSQGLGRPQHF. The CDR3 region has the DNA TGTGCCAGCAGCCAAGGATTGGGTCGGCCCCAGCATTTT.

The chain is built from TRBV18 and TRBJ2-2; D is possibly TRBD1 (6 bases). CDR3 length: 14 residues. Germline V gene lookup returns CDR1 KGHSH and CDR2 LQKENI. V lost 8 bases, J lost 6 bases, and 16 bases lay in between. The CDR3 protein is CASQRYRDSGELFF. CDR3 in DNA: TGTGCCAGCCAACGATACAGGGATTCCGGGGAGCTGTTTTTT. The whole variable domain, filled in from reference TRBV18 and TRBJ2-2, reads NAGVMQNPRHLVRRRGQEARLRCSPMKGHSHVYWYRQLPEEGLKFMVYLQKENIIDESGMPKERFSAEFPKEGPSILRIQQVVRGDSAAYFCASQRYRDSGELFFGEGSRLTVL.

The V call is TRBV10-3, the J call TRBJ2-7; possibly TRBD1 or TRBD2 for D (5 bases each). The V and J ends lost 4 bases and 5 bases respectively, with 15 bases between them. The germline V gene encodes CDR1 ENHRY and CDR2 SYGVKD. CDR3 length: 14 amino acids. This CDR3 reads CAISGGRIDDEQYF. In DNA, the CDR3 is TGTGCCATCAGTGGGGGACGGATTGACGACGAGCAGTACTTC.

For the CDR3, the DNA is TGTGCCAGCAGTGAAGAAAGCGGCAGAGACAACCGATCCTACAATGAGCAGTTCTTC. Its protein product is CASSEESGRDNRSYNEQFF. The rearrangement links TRBV6-1 to TRBJ2-1; D possibly corresponds to TRBD2 (5 bases). This CDR3 has 19 amino acids. Germline V gene sequence: CDR1 MNHNS, CDR2 SASEGT. V shed 1 base and J shed 1 base, with 20 bases lying between them.

The CDR3 DNA follows: TGTGCCAGCAGTGAATGGGGTGGCTCCTACAATGAGCAGTTCTTC. This sequence encodes CASSEWGGSYNEQFF. This chain uses TRBV25-1 with TRBJ2-1; D is unclear. The V end lost 1 base, the J end lost 0 bases, and 7 bases lay between the germline ends. There are 15 residues in the CDR3. Germline-derived CDR1 and CDR2 are MGHDK and SYGVNS. The full variable domain, its missing parts supplied by reference TRBV25-1 and TRBJ2-1, is EADIYQTPRYLVIGTGKKITLECSQTMGHDKMYWYQQDPGMELHLIHYSYGVNSTEKGDLSSESTVSRIRTEHFPLTLESARPSHTSQYLCASSEWGGSYNEQFFGPGTRLTVL.

The CDR3 protein is CASRLTEGKQETQYF. The CDR3, as DNA: TGTGCAAGTCGCCTGACGGAGGGGAAGCAAGAGACCCAGTACTTC. V is TRBV12-2 and J is TRBJ2-5; the listed D gene, TRBD2, was not tested against the DNA. TRBV12-2 is described as a pseudogene. The CDR3 has 15 residues.

The V call is TRBV7-3, the J call TRBJ2-1; 12 bases are shared with TRBD2. This CDR3 contains 18 residues. J gave up 7 bases and V 2 bases, and 12 bases lay outside the gene matches. Per the germline V gene, CDR1 is SGHTA and CDR2 is FQGTGA. CDR3 region: CASSLVPSGGAASNEQFF. The DNA of the CDR3 is TGTGCCAGCAGCTTAGTTCCTAGCGGGGGGGCCGCAAGTAATGAGCAGTTCTTC.

The table lists this clone with a count of one. The chain uses TRBV4-3 and TRBJ1-2; 9 bases align to TRBD1. Germline lookup yields CDR1 LGHNA and CDR2 YSLEER. The CDR3 sequence is 17 residues long. Trimming at V came to 4 bases and at J to 7 bases, leaving 16 bases not matched to a gene. CDR3 protein: CASSPNTLGTGSSGYTF. CDR3 DNA sequence: TGCGCCAGCAGCCCTAACACCCTCGGGACAGGGTCTTCTGGCTACACCTTC.

There are a few counts of this clone. The V gene is TRBV6-5, the J gene TRBJ2-5; no clear D gene. Germline lookup yields CDR1 MNHEY and CDR2 SVGAGI. Between the trimmed V and J ends, which lost 10 bases and 1 base, there was a span of 13 bases. The CDR3 covers 13 residues. The CDR3 spells CAIRTAVQETQYF. In DNA form, the CDR3 reads TGTGCCATCCGGACCGCGGTCCAAGAGACCCAGTACTTC.